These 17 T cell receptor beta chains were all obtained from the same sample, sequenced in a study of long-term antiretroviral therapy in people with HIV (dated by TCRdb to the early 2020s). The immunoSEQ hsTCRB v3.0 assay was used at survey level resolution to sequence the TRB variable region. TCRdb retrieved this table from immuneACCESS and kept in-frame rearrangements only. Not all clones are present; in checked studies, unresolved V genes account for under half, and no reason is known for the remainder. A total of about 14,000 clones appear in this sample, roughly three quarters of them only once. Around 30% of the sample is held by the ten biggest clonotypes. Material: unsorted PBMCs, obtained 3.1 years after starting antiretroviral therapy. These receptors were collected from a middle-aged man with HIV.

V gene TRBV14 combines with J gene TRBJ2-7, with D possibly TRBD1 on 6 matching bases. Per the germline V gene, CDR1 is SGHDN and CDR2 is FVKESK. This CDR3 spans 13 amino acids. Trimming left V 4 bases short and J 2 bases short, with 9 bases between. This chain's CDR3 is CASSPGHPYEQYF. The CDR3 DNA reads TGTGCCAGCAGCCCGGGACACCCCTACGAGCAGTACTTC.

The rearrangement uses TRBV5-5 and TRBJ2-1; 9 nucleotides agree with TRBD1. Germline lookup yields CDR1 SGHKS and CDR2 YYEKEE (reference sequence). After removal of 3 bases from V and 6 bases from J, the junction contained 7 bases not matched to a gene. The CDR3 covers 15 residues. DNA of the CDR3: TGTGCCAGCAGCTCCGGGACAGGGTTTGTCAATGAGCAGTTCTTC. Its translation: CASSSGTGFVNEQFF.

The CDR3 loop reads CAISGLQSSYEQYF. The CDR3 coding sequence is TGTGCCATCTCGGGACTCCAAAGCTCCTACGAGCAGTACTTC. The gene calls are TRBV6-1 and TRBJ2-7, with a possible D match to TRBD2 (6 bases). V lost 10 bases and J lost 0, with 16 bases in between. This CDR3 has 14 residues. The germline CDR1 and CDR2 sequences are MNHNS and SASEGT.

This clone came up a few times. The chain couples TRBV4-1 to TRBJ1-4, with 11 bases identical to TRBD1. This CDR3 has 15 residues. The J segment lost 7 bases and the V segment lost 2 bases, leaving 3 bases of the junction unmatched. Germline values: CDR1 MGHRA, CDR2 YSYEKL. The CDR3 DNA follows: TGCGCCAGCAGCCAATGGACAGGGGGCGGTGAAAAACTGTTTTTT. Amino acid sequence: CASSQWTGGGEKLFF.

DNA for the CDR3: TGTGCCAGTAGTATAGTCGGGGGAATAAACATTCAGTACTTC. As protein: CASSIVGGINIQYF. V and J are TRBV19 and TRBJ2-4; maybe TRBD2 (6 bases). CDR1 is LNHDA and CDR2 is SQIVND in the germline V gene (reference sequence). CDR3 length: 14 residues. With 1 base removed from V and 6 bases from J, the gap between germline ends came to 10 bases.

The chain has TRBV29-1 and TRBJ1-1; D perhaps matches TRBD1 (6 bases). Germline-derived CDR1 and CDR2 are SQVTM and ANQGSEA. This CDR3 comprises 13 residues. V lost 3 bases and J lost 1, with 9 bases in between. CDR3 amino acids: CSVEDSWNTEAFF. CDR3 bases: TGCAGCGTTGAGGACAGTTGGAACACTGAAGCTTTCTTT.

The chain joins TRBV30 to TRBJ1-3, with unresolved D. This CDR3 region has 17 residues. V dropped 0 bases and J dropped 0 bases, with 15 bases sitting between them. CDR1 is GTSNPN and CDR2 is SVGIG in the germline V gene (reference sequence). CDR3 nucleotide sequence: TGTGCCTGGAGTGTAAAGGGCTCCTTGAGCTCTGGAAACACCATATATTTT. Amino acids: CAWSVKGSLSSGNTIYF.

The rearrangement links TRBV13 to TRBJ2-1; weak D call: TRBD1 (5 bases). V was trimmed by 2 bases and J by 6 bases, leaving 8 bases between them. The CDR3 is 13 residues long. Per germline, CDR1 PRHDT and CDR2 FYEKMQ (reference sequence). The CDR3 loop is CASSLNRLNEQFF. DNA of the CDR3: TGTGCCAGCAGCTTAAACAGGCTCAATGAGCAGTTCTTC.

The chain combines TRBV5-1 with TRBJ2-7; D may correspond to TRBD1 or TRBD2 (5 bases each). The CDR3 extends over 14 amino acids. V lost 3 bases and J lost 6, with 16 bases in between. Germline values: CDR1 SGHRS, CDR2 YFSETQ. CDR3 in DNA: TGCGCCAGCAGCTCGCAAAAGGACACTAGCGAGCAGTACTTC. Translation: CASSSQKDTSEQYF.

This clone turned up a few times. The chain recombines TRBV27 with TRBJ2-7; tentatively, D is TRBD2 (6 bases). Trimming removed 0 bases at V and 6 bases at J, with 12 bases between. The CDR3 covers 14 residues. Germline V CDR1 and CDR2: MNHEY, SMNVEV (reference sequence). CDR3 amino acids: CASSLSGGWGEQYF. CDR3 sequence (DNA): TGTGCCAGCAGTTTATCGGGGGGTTGGGGCGAGCAGTACTTC.

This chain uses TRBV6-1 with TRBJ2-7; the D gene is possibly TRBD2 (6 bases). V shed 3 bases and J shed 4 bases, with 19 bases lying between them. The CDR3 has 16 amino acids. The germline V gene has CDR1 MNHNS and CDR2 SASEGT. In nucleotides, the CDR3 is TGTGCCAGCAGTGAGTTAGCCCAAGGGACTCTGTACGAGCAGTACTTC. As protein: CASSELAQGTLYEQYF.

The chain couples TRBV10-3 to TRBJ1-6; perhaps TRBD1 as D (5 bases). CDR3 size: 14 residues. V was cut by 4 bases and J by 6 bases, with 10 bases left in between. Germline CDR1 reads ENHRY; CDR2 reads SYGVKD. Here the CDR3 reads CAISAGSVNSPLHF. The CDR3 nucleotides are TGTGCCATCAGTGCAGGGTCGGTTAATTCACCCCTCCACTTT.

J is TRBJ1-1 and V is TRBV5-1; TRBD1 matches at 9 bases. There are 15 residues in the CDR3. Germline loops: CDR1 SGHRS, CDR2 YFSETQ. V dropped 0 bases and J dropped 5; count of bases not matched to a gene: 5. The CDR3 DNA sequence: TGCGCCAGCAGCTTGGCCCGGGACAGGGTAACTGAAGCTTTCTTT. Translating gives CASSLARDRVTEAFF.

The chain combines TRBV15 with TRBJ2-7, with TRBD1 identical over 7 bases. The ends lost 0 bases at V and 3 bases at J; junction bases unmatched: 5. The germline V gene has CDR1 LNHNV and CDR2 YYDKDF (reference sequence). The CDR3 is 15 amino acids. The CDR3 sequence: CATSRDPQGNYEQYF. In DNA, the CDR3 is TGTGCCACCAGCAGAGACCCACAGGGGAACTACGAGCAGTACTTC.

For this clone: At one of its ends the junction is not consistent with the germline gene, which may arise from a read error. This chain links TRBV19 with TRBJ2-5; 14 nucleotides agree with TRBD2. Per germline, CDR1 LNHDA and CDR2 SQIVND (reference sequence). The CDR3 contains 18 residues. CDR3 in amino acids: CASSPGLAGGRRDPVWNF. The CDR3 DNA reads TGTGCCAGTAGCCCTGGACTAGCGGGGGGCCGGAGAGACCCAGTATGGAACTTC.

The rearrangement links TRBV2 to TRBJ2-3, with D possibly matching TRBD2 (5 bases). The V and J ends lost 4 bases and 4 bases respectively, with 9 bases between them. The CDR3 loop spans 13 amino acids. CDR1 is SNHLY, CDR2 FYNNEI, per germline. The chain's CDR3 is CASSARAADTQYF. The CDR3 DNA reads TGTGCCAGCAGTGCGAGGGCGGCAGATACGCAGTATTTT.

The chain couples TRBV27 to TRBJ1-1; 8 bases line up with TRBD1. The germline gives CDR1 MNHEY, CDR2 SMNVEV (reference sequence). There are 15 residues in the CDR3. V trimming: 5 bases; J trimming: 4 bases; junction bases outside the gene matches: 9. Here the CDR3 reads CASSALTGVATEAFF. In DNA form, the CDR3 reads TGTGCCAGCAGTGCGCTGACAGGGGTCGCCACTGAAGCTTTCTTT.